The 17 T cell receptor beta chains in this list originate from one sample, sequenced in a study of identical twins. TCRdb analysed the 5' RACE reads with MiXCR anew, one entry per CDR3 protein. Here the sample spans 210,000 or so distinct CDR3 sequences, more than 6.5% being singletons. These data are also associated with another study on yellow fever vaccine responses in identical twins.

Material for sequencing was memory (CD45RO+) T cells sorted from blood. These TCRs come from a woman in her late teens or twenties in good health.

This clonotype was observed a few times. This sequence joins TRBV29-1 and TRBJ2-7, with 8 bases fitting TRBD1. The germline gives CDR1 SQVTM, CDR2 ANQGSEA. The CDR3 has 14 amino acids. J was trimmed by 1 base and V by 6 bases; bases with no gene match: 8. The CDR3 here is CSVTGERGSYEQYF. The CDR3 region has the DNA TGCAGCGTGACAGGGGAGAGGGGGTCCTACGAGCAGTACTTC.

This clonotype was recorded a few times. V is TRBV6-2 or TRBV6-3 and J is TRBJ1-5; no clear D. Germline values: CDR1 MNHEY, CDR2 SVGEGT. The CDR3 runs 13 residues. The ends were cut back, 6 bases at V and 4 bases at J, with 10 bases in the middle. The CDR3 sequence is CASSPTENQPQHF. Here the CDR3 DNA reads TGTGCCAGCAGCCCGACTGAGAATCAGCCCCAGCATTTT.

This clonotype showed up many times. The chain employs TRBV24-1 and TRBJ2-1; D is uncertain. Trimming took off 10 bases at V and 2 bases at J, with 14 bases between the two ends. The length of the CDR3 is 14 residues. Per germline, CDR1 KGHDR and CDR2 SFDVKD. This CDR3 reads CATAKTETYNEQFF. CDR3 DNA: TGTGCCACTGCGAAGACGGAGACCTACAATGAGCAGTTCTTC.

This clonotype has a count of ten or more. CDR3 protein: CASEAGVLQETQYF. The CDR3 DNA sequence: TGTGCCAGCGAAGCGGGGGTGTTGCAAGAGACCCAGTACTTC. The chain employs TRBV11-2 and TRBJ2-5, with 8 nucleotides matching TRBD2. Per the germline V gene, CDR1 is SGHAT and CDR2 is FQNNGV. The CDR3 has 14 amino acids. V shed 8 bases, J shed 2 bases, and the junction held 7 bases outside the gene matches.

This clonotype was counted ten times or more. This sequence joins TRBV12-3 or TRBV12-4 and TRBJ1-4; 7 nucleotides agree with TRBD1. The J segment lost 7 bases and the V segment lost 4 bases, leaving 9 bases of the junction unmatched. CDR3 length: 15 residues. CDR3 coding DNA: TGTGCCAGCAGTTCCCAGAACAGGGGAGGTGAAAAACTGTTTTTT. Translating it yields CASSSQNRGGEKLFF.

This chain joins TRBV6-1 and TRBJ1-4; maybe TRBD1 (5 bases). There are 14 residues in the CDR3. Germline V CDR1 and CDR2: MNHNS, SASEGT. V gave up 2 bases and J gave up 8 bases, with 12 bases separating them. In DNA form, the CDR3 reads TGTGCCAGCAGTGAACTGGCCAGGGCCGAAAAACTGTTTTTT. Its protein product is CASSELARAEKLFF.

Many counts were recorded for this clonotype. The chain combines TRBV2 with TRBJ2-7; 8 bases fit TRBD1. Per the germline V gene, CDR1 is SNHLY and CDR2 is FYNNEI. The CDR3 extends over 14 amino acids. Germline trimming cut 7 bases from V and 0 bases from J; bases unmatched to any gene: 5. CDR3 sequence: CASTTGVSSYEQYF. The CDR3, as DNA: TGTGCCAGCACGACAGGGGTCAGCTCCTACGAGCAGTACTTC.

In its sample, this clonotype was seen a few times. The J gene is TRBJ2-1, the V gene TRBV6-5; the D call may be TRBD1 or TRBD2 (5 bases each). The CDR3 contains 16 residues. Germline V lookup: CDR1 MNHEY, CDR2 SVGAGI. Trimming pared 2 bases from V and 5 bases from J, leaving 16 bases between. The CDR3 nucleotides read TGTGCCAGCAGTTACCCCACCGGGACGGGGAACAATGAGCAGTTCTTC. Amino acid sequence: CASSYPTGTGNNEQFF.

A few counts support this clonotype. This chain links TRBV10-3 with TRBJ1-2, with TRBD1 matching over 7 bases. Looked up from germline, CDR1 is ENHRY and CDR2 is SYGVKD. CDR3 length equals 13 residues. Germline trimming cut 5 bases from V and 2 bases from J; bases unmatched to any gene: 2. The CDR3 reads CAISLDRNYGYTF. Here the CDR3 DNA reads TGTGCCATCAGTCTGGACAGGAACTATGGCTACACCTTC.

This clonotype was found many times. The chain is built from TRBV29-1 and TRBJ2-2; perhaps TRBD2 as D (6 bases). Trimming pared 7 bases from V and 1 base from J, leaving 13 bases between. There are 14 residues in the CDR3. The V gene's germline CDR1 is SQVTM and CDR2 ANQGSEA. The CDR3 DNA reads as TGCAGCGCTAATCGGGGGTTGAACACCGGGGAGCTGTTTTTT. Translating gives CSANRGLNTGELFF.

This clonotype was recorded at least ten times. The V gene is TRBV3-1, the J gene TRBJ2-1; 9 bases match TRBD1. CDR3 size: 15 residues. Trimming at V came to 4 bases and at J to 6 bases, leaving 7 bases not matched to a gene. Germline CDR1 and CDR2: LGHDT and YNNKEL (reference sequence). The CDR3 DNA follows: TGTGCCAGCAGCCGAAGGACAGGGGTACGCAATGAGCAGTTCTTC. It translates to CASSRRTGVRNEQFF.

This clonotype was found a few times. At one of its ends the junction is not consistent with the germline gene, which may arise from a read error. The chain combines TRBV7-2 with TRBJ2-2, with TRBD1 matching 10 bases. The CDR3 extends over 16 amino acids. The germline V gene encodes CDR1 SGHTA and CDR2 FQGNSA. The CDR3 here is CASSSQGQGNPGELFF. The CDR3 bases are TGTGCCAGCAGCAGTCAGGGACAGGGGAACCCCGGGGAGCTGTTTTTT. The whole variable domain, filled in from reference TRBV7-2 and TRBJ2-2, reads GAGVSQSPSNKVTEKGKDVELRCDPISGHTALYWYRQSLGQGLEFLIYFQGNSAPDKSGLPSDRFSAERTGGSVSTLTIQRTQQEDSAVYLCASSSQGQGNPGELFFGEGSRLTVL.

The V call is TRBV2, the J call TRBJ2-6; 7 bases fit TRBD1. The CDR3 has 17 residues. CDR1 is SNHLY and CDR2 is FYNNEI in the germline V gene. V shed 8 bases, J shed 0 bases, and the junction held 10 bases outside the gene matches. The CDR3 nucleotides read TGTGCCAGCGGCAAACAGGGGATAAGCTCTGGGGCCAACGTCCTGACTTTC. Encoded protein: CASGKQGISSGANVLTF.

At least ten counts were recorded for this clonotype. The chain joins TRBV12-3 or TRBV12-4 to TRBJ2-3, with D perhaps TRBD1 or TRBD2 (5 bases each). V lost 6 bases to trimming and J lost 7 bases, with 11 bases between them. The CDR3 has 12 amino acids. For the CDR3, the DNA is TGTGCCAGCAGCTCGGGGCTCCATACGCAGTATTTT. The encoded protein is CASSSGLHTQYF.

This clonotype was counted at least ten times. The V and J genes are TRBV27 and TRBJ2-1, with TRBD1 matching over 7 bases. V lost 6 bases and J lost 0; bases outside the gene matches: 5. The CDR3 is 15 residues long. In germline, CDR1 is MNHEY, CDR2 SMNVEV (reference sequence). The CDR3 loop reads CASSSRDSSYNEQFF. The CDR3 bases are TGTGCCAGCAGCAGCCGGGACAGCTCCTACAATGAGCAGTTCTTC.

The rearrangement joins TRBV18 to TRBJ2-7; 8 bases are shared with TRBD2. This CDR3 is 13 amino acids long. Germline CDR1 and CDR2: KGHSH and LQKENI. J was trimmed by 6 bases and V by 5 bases; bases with no gene match: 6. The CDR3 bases are TGTGCCAGCTCATCGGGTACTAGCGGCGAGCAGTACTTC. As protein: CASSSGTSGEQYF.

This clonotype was found a few times. In DNA form, the CDR3 reads TGCAGCGTTGAATTTGGTAAAATCGACCACACAGATACGCAGTATTTT. Translation: CSVEFGKIDHTDTQYF. This chain links TRBV29-1 with TRBJ2-3; D not resolved. Germline V gene data show CDR1 as SQVTM and CDR2 as ANQGSEA. The CDR3 is 16 residues long. V gave up 2 bases and J gave up 2 bases, with 17 bases separating them.